This TCR beta chain is from a study of blood T cells in healthy people across ages. Then a second PCR, running about 6 to 12 cycles, was carried out with a sample-barcoded 5' primer and a J-beta primer mix. Via MiXCR, TCRdb re-called the 5' RACE reads, giving one row per CDR3 protein. Of 1,800,000 or so distinct CDR3 sequences in the sample, roughly two fifths were seen once. This clonotype came up once. Germline CDR1 DFQATT, CDR2 SNEGSKA (reference sequence). V was clipped by 5 bases and J by 9 bases; unmatched bases: 3. The CDR3 consists of 13 residues. The TCR sequence derives from a human donor in good health. The gene calls are TRBV20-1 and TRBJ1-6; 11 bases align to TRBD1. Sequencing was carried out using blood. Here the CDR3 reads CSAGDRGISPLHF. CDR3 coding DNA: TGCAGTGCTGGGGACAGGGGGATTTCACCCCTCCACTTT.